Listed here are 10 T cell receptor beta chains from one sample, sequenced in a study of blood T cell repertoires in COVID-19 (dated by TCRdb to 2020 to 2022). The library was made by the immunoSEQ multiplex PCR assay. TCRdb limited this immuneACCESS table to in-frame rearrangements with V and J called. A share of clones is missing; checked studies link under half to unresolved V genes, and the rest is unexplained. Present in this sample are 150,000 to 200,000 clones, about 80% of which were seen just once. The top ten clones comprise around 10% of the sample. What was sequenced was PBMCs or T cells enriched from blood (not recorded which). These receptors came from a man in his forties or fifties who had recovered from COVID-19.

The gene calls are TRBV11-3 and TRBJ2-1; D is unclear. CDR3 length: 15 residues. Trimming removed 0 bases from V and 0 bases from J, with 6 bases in between. Germline CDR1 SGHNT, CDR2 YENEEA. CDR3 sequence (DNA): TGTGCCAGCAGCTTAGAGCCTAGCTCCTACAATGAGCAGTTCTTC. Translated, it gives CASSLEPSSYNEQFF.

V usage is TRBV28 and J usage is TRBJ1-4; a weak D match, TRBD1 (5 bases). Per the germline V gene, CDR1 is MDHEN and CDR2 is SYDVKM. V lost 6 bases and J lost 4, with 12 bases in between. The CDR3 is 14 residues long. Here the CDR3 DNA reads TGTGCCAGCAGCTACAGGACGATTAATGAAAAACTGTTTTTT. Its protein product is CASSYRTINEKLFF.

The chain carries TRBV18 and TRBJ2-4; 10 bases are shared with TRBD1. V dropped 3 bases and J dropped 2; count of bases not matched to a gene: 4. The CDR3 is 16 residues long. Germline V gives CDR1 KGHSH, CDR2 LQKENI. CDR3 in amino acids: CASSPLTGGPKNIQYF. CDR3 in DNA: TGTGCCAGCTCACCCCTGACAGGGGGCCCCAAAAACATTCAGTACTTC.

The chain employs TRBV2 and TRBJ1-1; 9 bases line up with TRBD1. The CDR3 extends over 17 amino acids. The trim removed 3 bases at V and 0 bases at J, leaving 8 bases unmatched. Germline V gene sequence: CDR1 SNHLY, CDR2 FYNNEI. CDR3 bases: TGTGCCAGCAGTGAGGGGACAGGGCTACTCATGAACACTGAAGCTTTCTTT. This translates into CASSEGTGLLMNTEAFF.

The chain uses TRBV14 and TRBJ2-5, with D tentatively TRBD1 (5 bases). This CDR3 spans 15 amino acids. The V and J ends lost 1 base and 7 bases respectively, with 16 bases between them. Looked up from germline, CDR1 is SGHDN and CDR2 is FVKESK. The CDR3 DNA follows: TGTGCCAGCAGCCAAGGGCCCAACAGGCACGGGACCCAGTACTTC. It translates to CASSQGPNRHGTQYF.

The CDR3 nucleotides are TGTGCCACCAGTGATTCTCTCCCTAGCGGGGGGACTAGCACAGATACGCAGTATTTT. It encodes CATSDSLPSGGTSTDTQYF. The chain employs TRBV24-1 and TRBJ2-3; 11 bases are shared with TRBD2. The CDR3 totals 19 residues. With V trimmed by 2 bases and J by 0 bases, 9 bases remained unmatched. In germline, CDR1 is KGHDR, CDR2 SFDVKD.

The chain recombines TRBV15 with TRBJ2-3, with D perhaps matching TRBD2 (5 bases). The CDR3 has 15 residues. The V gene lost 1 base and the J gene lost 1 base, with 9 bases spanning the gap. Germline V gives CDR1 LNHNV, CDR2 YYDKDF (reference sequence). Here the CDR3 reads CATSRALEGTDTQYF. The CDR3 DNA reads TGTGCCACCAGCAGAGCACTGGAGGGCACAGATACGCAGTATTTT.

V and J are TRBV7-9 and TRBJ2-7; D not certain. The V end lost 3 bases, the J end lost 2 bases, and 8 bases lay between the germline ends. CDR1 is SEHNR and CDR2 is FQNEAQ in the germline V gene (reference sequence). This CDR3 has 13 amino acids. The CDR3, as DNA: TGTGCCAGCAGCTTGTACGGAGCCTACGAGCAGTACTTC. It yields the protein CASSLYGAYEQYF.

The V call is TRBV11-2, the J call TRBJ1-5, with 8 bases lining up with TRBD1. The CDR3 spans 17 residues. Germline CDR1 is SGHAT and CDR2 is FQNNGV. Trimming took 5 bases from V and 2 from J; bases not matched to a gene: 11. In nucleotides, the CDR3 is TGTGCCAGCAGCCCACGAAGGACAGGGAGAGGCAATCAGCCCCAGCATTTT. The encoded protein is CASSPRRTGRGNQPQHF.

This chain connects TRBV7-2 to TRBJ2-5; D gene ambiguous. CDR3 size: 13 residues. The ends were cut back, 5 bases at V and 5 bases at J, with 12 bases in the middle. CDR1 SGHTA and CDR2 FQGNSA come from the germline V gene. The CDR3 DNA reads TGTGCCAGCAGCCTAACACACGGGGAGACCCAGTACTTC. Its protein product is CASSLTHGETQYF.